This TCR beta chain emerged from a study of blood T cell repertoires in COVID-19. Overall study: Material from acute and convalescent COVID-19 was sourced from the United States, Italy and Spain. The cDNA or gDNA used as material had been derived from T cells, B-cell-depleted T cells, or PBMCs.

TCRdb keeps only in-frame clones here, not all; method: immunoSEQ multiplex PCR. The repertoire holds around 60,000 clones, with about 83% as singletons. The length of the CDR3 is 15 residues. CDR1 and CDR2 from the germline V gene are SGHNT and YYREEE (reference sequence). The V end lost 3 bases, the J end lost 5 bases, and 17 bases lay between the germline ends. The chain couples TRBV5-4 to TRBJ1-1; a weak D match, TRBD1 (5 bases). The sequencing sample was made of peripheral blood. This receptor was obtained from a woman older than 75 with acute or convalescent COVID-19. CDR3 loop: CASSSGPGDGTEAFF. The CDR3 region has the DNA TGTGCCAGCAGCTCGGGACCGGGAGACGGGACTGAAGCTTTCTTT.